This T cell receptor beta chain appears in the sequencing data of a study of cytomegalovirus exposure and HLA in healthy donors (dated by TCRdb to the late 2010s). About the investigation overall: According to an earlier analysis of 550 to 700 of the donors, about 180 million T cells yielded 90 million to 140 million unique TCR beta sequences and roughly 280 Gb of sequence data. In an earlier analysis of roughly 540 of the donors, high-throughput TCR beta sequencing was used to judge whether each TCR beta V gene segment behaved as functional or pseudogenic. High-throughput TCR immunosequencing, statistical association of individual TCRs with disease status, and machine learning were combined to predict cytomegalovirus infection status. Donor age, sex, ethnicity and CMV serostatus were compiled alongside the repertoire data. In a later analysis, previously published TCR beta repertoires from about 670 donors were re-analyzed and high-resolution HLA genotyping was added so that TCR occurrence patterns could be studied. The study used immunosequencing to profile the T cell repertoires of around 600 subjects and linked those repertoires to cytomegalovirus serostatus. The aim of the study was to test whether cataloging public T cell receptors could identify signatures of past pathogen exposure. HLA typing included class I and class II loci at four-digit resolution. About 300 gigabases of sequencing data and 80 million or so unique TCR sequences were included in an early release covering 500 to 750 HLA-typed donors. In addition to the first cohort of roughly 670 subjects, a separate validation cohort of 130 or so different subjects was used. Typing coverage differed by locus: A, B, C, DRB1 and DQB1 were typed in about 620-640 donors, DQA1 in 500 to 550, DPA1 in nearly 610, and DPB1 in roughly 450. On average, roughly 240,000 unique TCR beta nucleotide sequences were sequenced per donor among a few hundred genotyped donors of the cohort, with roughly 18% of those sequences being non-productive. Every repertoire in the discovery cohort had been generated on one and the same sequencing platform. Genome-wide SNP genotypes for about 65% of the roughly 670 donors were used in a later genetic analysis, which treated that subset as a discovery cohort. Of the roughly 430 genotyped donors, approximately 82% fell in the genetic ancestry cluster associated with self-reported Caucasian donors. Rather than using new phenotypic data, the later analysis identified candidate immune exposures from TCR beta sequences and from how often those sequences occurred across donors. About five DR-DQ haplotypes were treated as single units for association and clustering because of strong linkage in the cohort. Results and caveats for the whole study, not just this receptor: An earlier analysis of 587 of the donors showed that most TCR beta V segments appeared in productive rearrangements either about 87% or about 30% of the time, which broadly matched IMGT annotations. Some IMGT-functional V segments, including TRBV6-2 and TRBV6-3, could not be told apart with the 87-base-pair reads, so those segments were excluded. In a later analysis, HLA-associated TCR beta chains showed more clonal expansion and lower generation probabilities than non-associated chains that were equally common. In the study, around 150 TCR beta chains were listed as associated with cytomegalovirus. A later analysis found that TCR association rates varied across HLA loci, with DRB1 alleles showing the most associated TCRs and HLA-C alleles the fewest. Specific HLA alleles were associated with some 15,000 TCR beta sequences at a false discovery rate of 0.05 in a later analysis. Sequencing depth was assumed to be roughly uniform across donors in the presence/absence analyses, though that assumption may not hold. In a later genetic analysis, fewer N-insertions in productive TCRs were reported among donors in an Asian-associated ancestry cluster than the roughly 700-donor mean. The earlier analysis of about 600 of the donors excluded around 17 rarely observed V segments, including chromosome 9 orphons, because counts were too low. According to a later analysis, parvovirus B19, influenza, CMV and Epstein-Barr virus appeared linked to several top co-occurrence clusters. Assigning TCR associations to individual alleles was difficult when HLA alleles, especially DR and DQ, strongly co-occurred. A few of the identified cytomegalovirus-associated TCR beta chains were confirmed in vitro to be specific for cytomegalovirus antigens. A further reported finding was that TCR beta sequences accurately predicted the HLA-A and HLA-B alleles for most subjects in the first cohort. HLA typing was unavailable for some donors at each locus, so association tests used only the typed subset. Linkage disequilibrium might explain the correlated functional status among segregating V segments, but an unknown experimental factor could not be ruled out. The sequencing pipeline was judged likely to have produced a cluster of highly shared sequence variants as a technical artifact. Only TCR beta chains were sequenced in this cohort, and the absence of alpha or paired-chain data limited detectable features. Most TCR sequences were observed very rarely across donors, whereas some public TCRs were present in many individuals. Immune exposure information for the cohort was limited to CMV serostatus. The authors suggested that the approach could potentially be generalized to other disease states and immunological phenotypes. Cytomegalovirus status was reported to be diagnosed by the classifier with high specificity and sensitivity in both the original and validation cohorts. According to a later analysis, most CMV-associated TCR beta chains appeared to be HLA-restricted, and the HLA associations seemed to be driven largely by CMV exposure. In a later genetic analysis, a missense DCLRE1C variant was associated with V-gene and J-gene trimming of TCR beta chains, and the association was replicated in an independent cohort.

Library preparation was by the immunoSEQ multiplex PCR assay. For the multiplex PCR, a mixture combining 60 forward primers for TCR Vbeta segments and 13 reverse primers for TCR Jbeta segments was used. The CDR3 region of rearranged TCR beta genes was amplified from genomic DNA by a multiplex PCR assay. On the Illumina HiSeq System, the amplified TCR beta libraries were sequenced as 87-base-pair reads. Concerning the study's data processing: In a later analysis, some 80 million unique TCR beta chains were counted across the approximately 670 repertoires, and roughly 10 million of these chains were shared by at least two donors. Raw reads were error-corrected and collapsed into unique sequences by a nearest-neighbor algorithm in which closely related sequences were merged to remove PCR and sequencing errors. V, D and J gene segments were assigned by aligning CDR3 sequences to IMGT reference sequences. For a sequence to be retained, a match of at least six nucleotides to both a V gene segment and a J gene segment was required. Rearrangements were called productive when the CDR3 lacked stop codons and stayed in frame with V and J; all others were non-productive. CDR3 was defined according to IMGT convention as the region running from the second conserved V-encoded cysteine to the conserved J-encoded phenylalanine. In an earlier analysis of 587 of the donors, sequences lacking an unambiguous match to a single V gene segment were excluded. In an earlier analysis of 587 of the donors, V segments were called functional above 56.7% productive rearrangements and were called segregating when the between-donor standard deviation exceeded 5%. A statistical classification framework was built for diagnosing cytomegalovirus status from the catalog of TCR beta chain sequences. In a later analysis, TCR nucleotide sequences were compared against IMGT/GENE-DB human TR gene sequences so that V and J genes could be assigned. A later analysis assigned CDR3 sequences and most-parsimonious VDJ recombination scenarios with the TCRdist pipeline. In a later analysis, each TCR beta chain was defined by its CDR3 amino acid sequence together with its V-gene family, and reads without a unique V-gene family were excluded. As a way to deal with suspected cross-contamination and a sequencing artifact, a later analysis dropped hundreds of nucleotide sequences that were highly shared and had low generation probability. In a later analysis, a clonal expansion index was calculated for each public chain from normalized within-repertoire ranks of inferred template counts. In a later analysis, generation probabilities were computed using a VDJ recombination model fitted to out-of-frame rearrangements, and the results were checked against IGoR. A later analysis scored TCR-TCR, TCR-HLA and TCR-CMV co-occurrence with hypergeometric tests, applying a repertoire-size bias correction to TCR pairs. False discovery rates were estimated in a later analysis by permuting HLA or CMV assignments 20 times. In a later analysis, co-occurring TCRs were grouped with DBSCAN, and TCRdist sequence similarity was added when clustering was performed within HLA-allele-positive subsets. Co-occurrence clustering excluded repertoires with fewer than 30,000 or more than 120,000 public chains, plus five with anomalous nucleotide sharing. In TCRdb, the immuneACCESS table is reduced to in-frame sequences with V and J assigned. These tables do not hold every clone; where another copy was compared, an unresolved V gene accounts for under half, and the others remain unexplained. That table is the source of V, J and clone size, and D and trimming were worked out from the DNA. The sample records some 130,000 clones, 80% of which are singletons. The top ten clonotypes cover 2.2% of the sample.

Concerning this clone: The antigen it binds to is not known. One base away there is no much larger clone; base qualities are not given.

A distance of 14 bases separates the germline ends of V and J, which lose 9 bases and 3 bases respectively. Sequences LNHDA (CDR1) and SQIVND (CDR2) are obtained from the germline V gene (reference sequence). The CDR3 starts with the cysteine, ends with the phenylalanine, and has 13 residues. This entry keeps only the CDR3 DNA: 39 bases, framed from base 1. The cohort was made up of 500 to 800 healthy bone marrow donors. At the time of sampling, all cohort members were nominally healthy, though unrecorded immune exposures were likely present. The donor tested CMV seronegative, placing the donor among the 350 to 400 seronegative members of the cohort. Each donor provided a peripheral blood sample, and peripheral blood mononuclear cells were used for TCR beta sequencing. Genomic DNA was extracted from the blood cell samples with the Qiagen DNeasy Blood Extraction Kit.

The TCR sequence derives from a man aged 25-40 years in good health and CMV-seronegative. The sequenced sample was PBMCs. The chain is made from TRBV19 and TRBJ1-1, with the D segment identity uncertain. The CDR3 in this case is CASKRVLHTEAFF. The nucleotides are TGTGCCAGCAAGAGGGTGCTTCACACTGAAGCTTTCTTT.